The clone carrying this T cell receptor beta chain occurred a few times. The antigen is unknown. Amplification of TCR alpha and beta CDR3 regions from RNA used iRepertoire nested multiplex PCR. TCRdb fed the multiplex PCR reads into MiXCR, producing one record per CDR3 protein. The sample has about 410,000 distinct CDR3 sequences, around 38% seen once. The V end lost 1 base, the J end lost 0 bases, and 12 bases lay between the germline ends. Looked up from germline, CDR1 is SEHNR and CDR2 is FQNEAQ (reference sequence). The CDR3 consists of 16 residues. This sample was taken from a study of glioma-infiltrating T cells. Study overall: Sequencing aimed for roughly 4.5- to 11-fold coverage of 750,000 to 1,000,000 peripheral T cells.

The study's findings and limits: Very few CDR3 sequences were shared between tissue and blood.

This TCR was sampled from a human donor with low-grade glioma or glioblastoma, undergoing nonglioma brain surgery, or in good health (not recorded which). The sequencing sample was made of glioma tissue, nonneoplastic brain tissue, or PBMCs (not recorded which). The rearrangement uses TRBV7-9 and TRBJ1-2; no reliable D call. For the CDR3, the DNA is TGTGCCAGCAGCTTAGATACAGTTCTCCCTAACTATGGCTACACCTTC. Protein product: CASSLDTVLPNYGYTF.